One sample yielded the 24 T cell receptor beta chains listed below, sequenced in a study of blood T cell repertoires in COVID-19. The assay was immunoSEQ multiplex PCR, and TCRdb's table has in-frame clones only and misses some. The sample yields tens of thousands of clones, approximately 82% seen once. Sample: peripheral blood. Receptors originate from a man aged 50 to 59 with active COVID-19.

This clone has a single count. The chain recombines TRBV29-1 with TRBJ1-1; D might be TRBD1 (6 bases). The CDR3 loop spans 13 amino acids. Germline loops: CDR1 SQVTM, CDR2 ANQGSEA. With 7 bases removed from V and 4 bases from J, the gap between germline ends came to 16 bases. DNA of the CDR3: TGCAGCGACGGAGGAACAGGGAGCACTGAAGCTTTCTTT. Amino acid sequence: CSDGGTGSTEAFF.

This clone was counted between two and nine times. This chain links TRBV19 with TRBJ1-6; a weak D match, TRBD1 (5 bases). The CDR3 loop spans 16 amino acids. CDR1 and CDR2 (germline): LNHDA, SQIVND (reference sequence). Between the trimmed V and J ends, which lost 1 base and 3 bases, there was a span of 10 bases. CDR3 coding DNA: TGTGCCAGTAGTATAGGATCCAGGGACTATAATTCACCCCTCCACTTT. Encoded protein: CASSIGSRDYNSPLHF.

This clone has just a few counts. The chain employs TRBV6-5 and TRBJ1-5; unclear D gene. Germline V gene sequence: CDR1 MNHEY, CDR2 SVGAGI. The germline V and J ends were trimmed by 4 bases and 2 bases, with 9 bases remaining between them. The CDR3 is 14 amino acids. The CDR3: CASSSDWGNQPQHF. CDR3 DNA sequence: TGTGCCAGCAGTTCCGACTGGGGCAATCAGCCCCAGCATTTT.

CDR3 bases: TGTGCCAGCAGCGTGGACAGTTTGGCGGGTACGCAGTATTTT. It specifies CASSVDSLAGTQYF. The chain has TRBV9 and TRBJ2-3, with a tentative D call TRBD1 (6 bases). Trimming pared 2 bases from V and 8 bases from J, leaving 15 bases between. Germline lookup yields CDR1 SGDLS and CDR2 YYNGEE. CDR3 size: 14 residues.

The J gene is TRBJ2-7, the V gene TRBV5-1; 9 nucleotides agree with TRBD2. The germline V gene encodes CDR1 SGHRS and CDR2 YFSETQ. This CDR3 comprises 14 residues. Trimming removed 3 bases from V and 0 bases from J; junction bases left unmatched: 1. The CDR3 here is CASSSSGASYEQYF. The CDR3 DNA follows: TGCGCCAGCAGCTCTAGCGGGGCCTCCTACGAGCAGTACTTC.

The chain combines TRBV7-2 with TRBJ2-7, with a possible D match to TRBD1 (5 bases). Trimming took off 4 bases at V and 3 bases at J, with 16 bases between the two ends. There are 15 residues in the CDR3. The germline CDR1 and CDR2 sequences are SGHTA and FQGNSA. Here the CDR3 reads CASSWNRRQGYEQYF. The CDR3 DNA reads TGTGCCAGCAGCTGGAATCGGCGCCAGGGCTACGAGCAGTACTTC.

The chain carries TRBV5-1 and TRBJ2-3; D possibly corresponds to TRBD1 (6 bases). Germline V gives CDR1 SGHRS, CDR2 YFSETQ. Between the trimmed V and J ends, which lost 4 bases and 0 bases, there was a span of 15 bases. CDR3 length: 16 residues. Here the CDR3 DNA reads TGCGCCAGCAGCCCGGGACAAGTTTCTAGCACAGATACGCAGTATTTT. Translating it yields CASSPGQVSSTDTQYF.

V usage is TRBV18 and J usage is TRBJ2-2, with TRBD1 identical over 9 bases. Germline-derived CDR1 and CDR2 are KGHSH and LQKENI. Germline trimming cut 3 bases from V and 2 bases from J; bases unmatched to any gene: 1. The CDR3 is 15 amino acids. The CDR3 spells CASSPDRGNTGELFF. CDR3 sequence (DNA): TGTGCCAGCTCACCGGACAGGGGTAACACCGGGGAGCTGTTTTTT.

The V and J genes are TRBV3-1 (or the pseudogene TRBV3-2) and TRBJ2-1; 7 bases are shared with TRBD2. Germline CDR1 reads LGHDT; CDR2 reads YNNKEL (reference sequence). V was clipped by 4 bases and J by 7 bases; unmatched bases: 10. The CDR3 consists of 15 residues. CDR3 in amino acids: CASSPQRGRMNEQFF. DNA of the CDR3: TGTGCCAGCAGCCCCCAGCGGGGTCGTATGAATGAGCAGTTCTTC.

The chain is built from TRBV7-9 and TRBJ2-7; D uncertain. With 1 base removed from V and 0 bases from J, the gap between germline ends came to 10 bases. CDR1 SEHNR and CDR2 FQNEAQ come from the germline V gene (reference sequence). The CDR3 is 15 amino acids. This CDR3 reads CASSLGSYSSYEQYF. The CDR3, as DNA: TGTGCCAGCAGCTTAGGTAGCTACTCCTCCTACGAGCAGTACTTC.

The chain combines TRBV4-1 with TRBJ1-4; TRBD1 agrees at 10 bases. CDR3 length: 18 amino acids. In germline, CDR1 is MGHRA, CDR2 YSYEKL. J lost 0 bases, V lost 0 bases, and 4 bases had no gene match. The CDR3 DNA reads TGCGCCAGCAGCCAAGATGATGGACAGGGGGCAACTAATGAAAAACTGTTTTTT. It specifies CASSQDDGQGATNEKLFF.

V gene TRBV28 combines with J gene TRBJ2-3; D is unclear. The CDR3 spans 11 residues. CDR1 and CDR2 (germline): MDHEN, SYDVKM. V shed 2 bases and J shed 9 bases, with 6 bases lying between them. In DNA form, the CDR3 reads TGTGCCAGCAGTTTACAGATGACGCAGTATTTT. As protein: CASSLQMTQYF. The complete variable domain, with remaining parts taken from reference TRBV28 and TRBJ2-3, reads DVKVTQSSRYLVKRTGEKVFLECVQDMDHENMFWYRQDPGLGLRLIYFSYDVKMKEKGDIPEGYSVSREKKERFSLILESASTNQTSMYLCASSLQMTQYFGPGTRLTVL.

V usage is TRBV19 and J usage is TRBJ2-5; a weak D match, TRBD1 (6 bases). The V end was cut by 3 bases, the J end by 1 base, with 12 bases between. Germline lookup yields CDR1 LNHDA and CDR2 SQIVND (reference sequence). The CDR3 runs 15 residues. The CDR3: CASSIHRATQETQYF. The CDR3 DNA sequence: TGTGCCAGTAGTATCCACAGGGCTACCCAAGAGACCCAGTACTTC.

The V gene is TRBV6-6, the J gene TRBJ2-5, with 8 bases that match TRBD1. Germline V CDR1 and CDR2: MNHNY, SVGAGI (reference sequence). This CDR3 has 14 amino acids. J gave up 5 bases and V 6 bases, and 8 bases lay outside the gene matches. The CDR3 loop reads CASRAQGAGETQYF. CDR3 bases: TGTGCCAGCAGAGCTCAGGGGGCAGGGGAGACCCAGTACTTC.

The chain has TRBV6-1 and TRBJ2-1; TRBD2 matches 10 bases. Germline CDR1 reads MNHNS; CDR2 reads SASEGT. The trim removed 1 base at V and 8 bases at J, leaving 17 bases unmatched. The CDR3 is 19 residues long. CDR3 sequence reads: CASSEESHLLAGVFDEQFF. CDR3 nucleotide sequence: TGTGCCAGCAGTGAAGAAAGTCACCTCCTAGCGGGAGTGTTCGATGAGCAGTTCTTC.

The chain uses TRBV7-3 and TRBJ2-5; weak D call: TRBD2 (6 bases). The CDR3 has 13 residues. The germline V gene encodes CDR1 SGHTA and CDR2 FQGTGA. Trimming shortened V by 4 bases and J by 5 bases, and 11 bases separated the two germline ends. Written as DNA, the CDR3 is TGTGCCAGCAGCTCCATAGCGGAGGAGACCCAGTACTTC. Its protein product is CASSSIAEETQYF.

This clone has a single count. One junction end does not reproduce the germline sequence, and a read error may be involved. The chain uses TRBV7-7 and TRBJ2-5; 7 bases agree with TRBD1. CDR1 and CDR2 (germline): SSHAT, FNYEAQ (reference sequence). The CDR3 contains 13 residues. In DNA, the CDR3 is TGTGCTAGCAGCCCCGGGACAGAAGAGACCCAGTACTTC. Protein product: CASSPGTEETQYF. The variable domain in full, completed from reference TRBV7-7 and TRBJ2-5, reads GAGVSQSPRYKVTKRGQDVTLRCDPISSHATLYWYQQALGQGPEFLTYFNYEAQPDKSGLPSDRFSAERPEGSISTLTIQRTEQRDSAMYRCASSPGTEETQYFGPGTRLLVL.

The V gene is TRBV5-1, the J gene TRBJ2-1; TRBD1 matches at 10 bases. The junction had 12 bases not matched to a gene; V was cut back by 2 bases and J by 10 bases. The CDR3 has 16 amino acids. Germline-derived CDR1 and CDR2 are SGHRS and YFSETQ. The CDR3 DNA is TGCGCCAGCAGCTTTTCCGGGACAGGGGAGGTTGGGGAGCAGTTCTTC. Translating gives CASSFSGTGEVGEQFF.

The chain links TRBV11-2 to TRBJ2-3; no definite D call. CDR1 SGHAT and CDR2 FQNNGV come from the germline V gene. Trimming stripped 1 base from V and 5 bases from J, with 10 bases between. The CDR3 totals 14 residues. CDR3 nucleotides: TGTGCCAGCAGCTTAGGGGCAGACGAAGATACGCAGTATTTT. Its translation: CASSLGADEDTQYF.

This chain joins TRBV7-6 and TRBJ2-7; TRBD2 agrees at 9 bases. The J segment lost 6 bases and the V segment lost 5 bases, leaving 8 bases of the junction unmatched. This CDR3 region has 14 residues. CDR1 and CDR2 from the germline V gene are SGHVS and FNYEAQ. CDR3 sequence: CASSRMTSGGEQYF. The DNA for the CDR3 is TGTGCCAGCAGCCGGATGACTAGCGGCGGCGAGCAGTACTTC.

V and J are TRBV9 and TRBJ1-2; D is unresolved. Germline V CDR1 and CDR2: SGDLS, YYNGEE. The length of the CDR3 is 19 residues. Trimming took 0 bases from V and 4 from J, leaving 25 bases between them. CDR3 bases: TGTGCCAGCAGCGTAGAACCCCCATCCCTGACAAGTGGCTTCTATGGCTACACCTTC. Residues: CASSVEPPSLTSGFYGYTF.

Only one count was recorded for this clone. The CDR3 region has the DNA TGTGCCAGCGGACTAGCGGGAGGGCAATACAATGAGCAGTTCTTC. Protein sequence: CASGLAGGQYNEQFF. This chain connects TRBV9 to TRBJ2-1; 15 bases fit TRBD2. This CDR3 is built from 15 residues. V was pared by 7 bases and J by 4 bases, with 3 bases of the junction left unmatched. Looked up from germline, CDR1 is SGDLS and CDR2 is YYNGEE.

CDR3: CASSPPGGASYEQYF. The CDR3 DNA reads as TGTGCCAGCAGCCCCCCGGGGGGGGCATCCTACGAGCAGTACTTC. V usage is TRBV28 and J usage is TRBJ2-7; TRBD2 matches at 8 bases. V dropped 6 bases and J dropped 1; count of bases not matched to a gene: 8. Germline V gene data show CDR1 as MDHEN and CDR2 as SYDVKM. The CDR3 sequence is 15 residues long.

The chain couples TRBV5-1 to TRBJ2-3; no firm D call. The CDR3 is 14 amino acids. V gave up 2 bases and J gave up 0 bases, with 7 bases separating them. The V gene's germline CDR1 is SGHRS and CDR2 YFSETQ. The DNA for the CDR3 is TGCGCCAGCAGCTTCACAGAAAGCACAGATACGCAGTATTTT. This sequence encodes CASSFTESTDTQYF.